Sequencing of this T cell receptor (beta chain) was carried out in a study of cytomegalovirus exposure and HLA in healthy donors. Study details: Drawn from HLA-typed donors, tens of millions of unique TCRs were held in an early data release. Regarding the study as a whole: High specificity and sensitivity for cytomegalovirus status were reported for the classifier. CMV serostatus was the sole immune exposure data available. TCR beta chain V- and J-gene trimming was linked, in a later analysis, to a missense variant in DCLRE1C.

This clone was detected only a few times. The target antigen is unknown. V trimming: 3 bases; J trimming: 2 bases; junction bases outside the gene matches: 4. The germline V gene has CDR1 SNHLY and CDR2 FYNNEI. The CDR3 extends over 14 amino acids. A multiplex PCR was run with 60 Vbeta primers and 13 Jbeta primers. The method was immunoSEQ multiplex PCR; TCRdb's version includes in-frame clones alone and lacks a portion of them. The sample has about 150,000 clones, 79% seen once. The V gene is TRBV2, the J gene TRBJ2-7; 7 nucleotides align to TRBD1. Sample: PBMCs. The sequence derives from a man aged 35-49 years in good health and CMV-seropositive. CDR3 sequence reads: CASSDRGFPYEQYF. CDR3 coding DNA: TGTGCCAGCAGTGACAGGGGGTTCCCCTACGAGCAGTACTTC.